One and the same sample provided the 30 T cell receptor beta chains below, sequenced in a study of blood T cell repertoires in COVID-19. TCRdb keeps only in-frame clones here, not all; method: immunoSEQ multiplex PCR. The sample has about 180,000 clones, 70% to 80% seen once. The material sequenced was PBMCs or T cells enriched from blood (not recorded which). The origin of the receptors is a man in his 60s who had been exposed to COVID-19.

This clone was detected only a few times. The chain uses TRBV5-4 and TRBJ1-4; no reliable D call. CDR1 SGHNT and CDR2 YYREEE come from the germline V gene (reference sequence). This CDR3 region has 14 residues. The germline V and J ends were trimmed by 0 bases and 8 bases, with 11 bases remaining between them. CDR3 in amino acids: CASSLGGVEEKLFF. DNA for the CDR3: TGTGCCAGCAGCTTGGGCGGTGTAGAGGAAAAACTGTTTTTT.

The chain joins TRBV29-1 to TRBJ2-7, with TRBD2 matching 8 bases. J gave up 4 bases and V 6 bases, and 8 bases lay outside the gene matches. CDR3 length: 13 residues. Looked up from germline, CDR1 is SQVTM and CDR2 is ANQGSEA. The CDR3 reads CSVSGTRDYEQYF. The CDR3 nucleotides are TGCAGCGTCAGCGGGACTAGGGATTACGAGCAGTACTTC.

The rearrangement joins TRBV19 to TRBJ2-7, with TRBD1 matching over 8 bases. The CDR3 has 13 residues. The ends lost 6 bases at V and 5 bases at J; junction bases unmatched: 6. The V gene's germline CDR1 is LNHDA and CDR2 SQIVND (reference sequence). This CDR3 reads CASSPDRAHEQYF. CDR3 sequence (DNA): TGTGCCAGTAGCCCGGACAGGGCCCACGAGCAGTACTTC. Based on the CDR3 plus reference TRBV19 and TRBJ2-7, the full variable domain is DGGITQSPKYLFRKEGQNVTLSCEQNLNHDAMYWYRQDPGQGLRLIYYSQIVNDFQKGDIAEGYSVSREKKESFPLTVTSAQKNPTAFYLCASSPDRAHEQYFGPGTRLTVT.

V and J are TRBV15 and TRBJ1-5; TRBD1 matches 7 bases. The length of the CDR3 is 16 residues. Germline V CDR1 and CDR2: LNHNV, YYDKDF (reference sequence). V lost 5 bases and J lost 2; bases outside the gene matches: 9. The CDR3 sequence is CATSGYTGTGNQPQHF. DNA for the CDR3: TGTGCCACCAGCGGGTATACAGGGACAGGCAATCAGCCCCAGCATTTT.

V gene TRBV10-3 combines with J gene TRBJ2-7, with a tentative D call TRBD2 (5 bases). With 4 bases removed from V and 2 bases from J, the gap between germline ends came to 12 bases. CDR3 length: 14 residues. Germline lookup yields CDR1 ENHRY and CDR2 SYGVKD. The CDR3 reads CAISAGTAAYEQYF. CDR3 nucleotides: TGTGCCATCAGTGCGGGAACAGCGGCCTACGAGCAGTACTTC.

This chain joins TRBV24-1 and TRBJ1-3; TRBD1 aligns across 7 bases. V dropped 4 bases and J dropped 1; count of bases not matched to a gene: 3. The CDR3 contains 15 residues. In germline, CDR1 is KGHDR, CDR2 SFDVKD. The CDR3 nucleotides read TGTGCCACCAGTGACCCGACAGGGTCTGGAAACACCATATATTTT. Translated, it gives CATSDPTGSGNTIYF.

The chain uses TRBV7-8 and TRBJ2-1, with D possibly being TRBD2 (6 bases). Trimming cost V 0 bases and J 0 bases, with 15 bases left between them. CDR1 and CDR2 (germline): SGHVS, FQNEAQ. The CDR3 sequence is 18 residues long. CDR3 protein: CASSLAGVAVSSYNEQFF. The DNA of the CDR3 is TGTGCCAGCAGCTTAGCGGGCGTAGCGGTGAGCTCCTACAATGAGCAGTTCTTC.

CDR3 residues: CASSPVTSGIHSYEQYF. DNA for the CDR3: TGTGCCAGCAGTCCCGTGACTAGCGGGATCCATTCCTACGAGCAGTACTTC. The chain couples TRBV27 to TRBJ2-7, with 11 bases aligning to TRBD2. This CDR3 has 17 residues. Germline CDR1 is MNHEY and CDR2 is SMNVEV (reference sequence). Losses at the gene ends were 5 bases for V and 1 base for J; bases not matched to a gene: 10.

A few counts support this clone. The gene calls are TRBV5-6 and TRBJ2-7, with D possibly TRBD1 on 6 matching bases. V was pared by 2 bases and J by 0 bases, with 12 bases between. The CDR3 has 15 residues. Germline V gene data show CDR1 as SGHDT and CDR2 as YYEEEE. CDR3 region: CASSFGTTSSYEQYF. In DNA, the CDR3 is TGTGCCAGCAGCTTTGGGACAACGAGCTCCTACGAGCAGTACTTC.

This clone was seen many times. This rearrangement joins TRBV5-1 to TRBJ2-7; 16 bases are a match to TRBD2. Looked up from germline, CDR1 is SGHRS and CDR2 is YFSETQ. CDR3 size: 18 residues. After removal of 4 bases from V and 4 bases from J, the junction contained 11 bases not matched to a gene. CDR3 in DNA: TGCGCCAGCAGCCTGTCCGGGACTAGCGGGAGGGCGAGATACGAGCAGTACTTC. Translation: CASSLSGTSGRARYEQYF.

The CDR3 loop reads CASAGTSVLEQYF. CDR3 coding DNA: TGTGCCTCCGCAGGGACTAGCGTTCTCGAGCAGTACTTC. This chain links TRBV24-1 with TRBJ2-7; 10 bases map to TRBD2. Germline V gene data show CDR1 as KGHDR and CDR2 as SFDVKD. The CDR3 is 13 amino acids. J lost 6 bases, V lost 12 bases, and 10 bases had no gene match.

The chain employs TRBV3-1 (or the pseudogene TRBV3-2) and TRBJ2-1; 8 bases agree with TRBD2. The CDR3 loop spans 15 amino acids. CDR1 and CDR2 from the germline V gene are LGHDT and YNNKEL (reference sequence). J gave up 9 bases and V 6 bases, and 13 bases lay outside the gene matches. The CDR3 loop reads CASRLTTGGGLEQFF. CDR3 DNA: TGTGCCAGCAGACTTACGACGGGAGGGGGACTTGAGCAGTTCTTC.

The chain uses TRBV6-2 or TRBV6-3 and TRBJ2-7; TRBD2 is a possible D gene (6 bases). Trimming shortened V by 4 bases and J by 5 bases, and 18 bases separated the two germline ends. The CDR3 has 15 residues. The germline CDR1 and CDR2 sequences are MNHEY and SVGEGT. The CDR3 reads CASSSPGLPGDEQYF. CDR3 DNA: TGTGCCAGCAGTTCCCCGGGACTCCCAGGCGACGAGCAGTACTTC.

The rearrangement uses TRBV7-2 and TRBJ2-5, with 15 bases matching TRBD2. With V trimmed by 0 bases and J by 4 bases, 3 bases remained unmatched. CDR1 and CDR2 from the germline V gene are SGHTA and FQGNSA. The CDR3 runs 17 residues. CDR3 residues: CASSLARGLAGGETQYF. Written as DNA, the CDR3 is TGTGCCAGCAGCTTAGCGCGGGGACTAGCGGGAGGAGAGACCCAGTACTTC.

The V gene is TRBV30, the J gene TRBJ1-2, with a possible D match to TRBD1 (6 bases). V shed 2 bases and J shed 4 bases, with 14 bases lying between them. Germline V gene sequence: CDR1 GTSNPN, CDR2 SVGIG (reference sequence). There are 14 residues in the CDR3. This CDR3 is CAWSYNRAVYGYTF. DNA for the CDR3: TGTGCCTGGAGTTATAACAGGGCGGTCTATGGCTACACCTTC. The entire variable domain, with the rest obtained from reference TRBV30 and TRBJ1-2, is as follows: SQTIHQWPATLVQPVGSPLSLECTVEGTSNPNLYWYRQAAGRGLQLLFYSVGIGQISSEVPQNLSASRPQDRQFILSSKKLLLSDSGFYLCAWSYNRAVYGYTFGSGTRLTVV.

CDR3 residues: CASSRRPDRGSEQYF. The CDR3 DNA reads TGTGCCAGCAGCCGTAGGCCTGACAGGGGGAGCGAGCAGTACTTC. The chain couples TRBV3-1 (or the pseudogene TRBV3-2) to TRBJ2-7, with TRBD1 matching 9 bases. V lost 4 bases, J lost 6 bases, and 10 bases stayed unmatched. Germline V gives CDR1 LGHDT, CDR2 YNNKEL (reference sequence). The length of the CDR3 is 15 residues.

The chain joins TRBV7-3 to TRBJ2-1, with 14 bases lining up with TRBD2. The V gene's germline CDR1 is SGHTA and CDR2 FQGTGA. J gave up 6 bases and V 2 bases, and 9 bases lay outside the gene matches. This CDR3 has 18 amino acids. The CDR3, as DNA: TGTGCCAGCAGCTTAGTCTCTGGACTAGCGGGAGGCGGCAATGAGCAGTTCTTC. Translating it yields CASSLVSGLAGGGNEQFF.

This clone was detected a few times. The rearrangement joins TRBV7-2 to TRBJ1-2; D is unclear. V lost 5 bases, J lost 5 bases, and 12 bases lay in between. The CDR3 consists of 13 residues. In germline, CDR1 is SGHTA, CDR2 FQGNSA. CDR3 region: CASSPGGRYGYTF. The CDR3 DNA follows: TGTGCCAGCAGCCCCGGAGGGCGGTATGGCTACACCTTC. The complete variable domain, with remaining parts taken from reference TRBV7-2 and TRBJ1-2, reads GAGVSQSPSNKVTEKGKDVELRCDPISGHTALYWYRQSLGQGLEFLIYFQGNSAPDKSGLPSDRFSAERTGGSVSTLTIQRTQQEDSAVYLCASSPGGRYGYTFGSGTRLTVV.

The chain carries TRBV6-4 and TRBJ1-1; D gene ambiguous. CDR1 MRHNA and CDR2 SNTAGT come from the germline V gene. The V and J ends lost 6 bases and 1 base respectively, with 9 bases between them. The length of the CDR3 is 13 residues. CDR3 loop: CASRIGENTEAFF. CDR3 in DNA: TGTGCCAGCAGGATCGGAGAGAACACTGAAGCTTTCTTT.

The rearrangement uses TRBV7-3 and TRBJ2-1, with 10 bases identical to TRBD2. J gave up 10 bases and V 0 bases, and 9 bases lay outside the gene matches. CDR3 size: 16 residues. CDR1 SGHTA and CDR2 FQGTGA come from the germline V gene. The CDR3 sequence: CASSLTPSGRSTEQFF. In nucleotides, the CDR3 is TGTGCCAGCAGCTTAACGCCTAGCGGGAGATCCACCGAGCAGTTCTTC.

V and J are TRBV11-3 and TRBJ2-1, with D possibly being TRBD1 (5 bases). The CDR3 length is 14 residues. Germline CDR1 is SGHNT and CDR2 is YENEEA. The V end was cut by 7 bases, the J end by 6 bases, with 16 bases between. In DNA, the CDR3 is TGTGCCAGCACCGTGGACACGTGGAGCAATGAGCAGTTCTTC. This translates into CASTVDTWSNEQFF.

This clone was seen a few times. At one end, the junction sequence differs from germline, possibly due to a read error. This chain links TRBV19 with TRBJ1-5, with 7 bases fitting TRBD1. The CDR3 is 15 residues long. CDR1 is LNHDA, CDR2 SQIVND, per germline (reference sequence). CDR3 nucleotides: TGTGCCAGTAGCATAGGGGGCATGAGCAATCAGCCCCAGCATTTT. Translation: CASSIGGMSNQPQHF.

At least ten counts were recorded for this clone. The chain employs TRBV7-9 and TRBJ2-5; 10 nucleotides align to TRBD2. Germline trimming cut 5 bases from V and 4 bases from J; bases unmatched to any gene: 4. CDR3 size: 14 residues. Germline V gene sequence: CDR1 SEHNR, CDR2 FQNEAQ (reference sequence). CDR3 DNA: TGTGCCAGCAGCACGGGACTAGCGCTAGAGACCCAGTACTTC. This gives the protein CASSTGLALETQYF.

The chain combines TRBV28 with TRBJ2-7; D gene unclear. The ends were cut back, 5 bases at V and 3 bases at J, with 5 bases in the middle. The germline V gene has CDR1 MDHEN and CDR2 SYDVKM. CDR3 length: 11 residues. The CDR3 DNA is TGTGCCAGCAGTACCTACTACGAGCAGTACTTC. Residues: CASSTYYEQYF. Full variable domain (remainder filled in from reference TRBV28 and TRBJ2-7): DVKVTQSSRYLVKRTGEKVFLECVQDMDHENMFWYRQDPGLGLRLIYFSYDVKMKEKGDIPEGYSVSREKKERFSLILESASTNQTSMYLCASSTYYEQYFGPGTRLTVT.

The chain carries TRBV12-3 or TRBV12-4 and TRBJ2-1; TRBD2 might be the D (5 bases). The CDR3 has 13 amino acids. Between the trimmed V and J ends, which lost 6 bases and 2 bases, there was a span of 8 bases. CDR3 residues: CASSGVTYNEQFF. The DNA for the CDR3 is TGTGCCAGCAGCGGGGTCACCTACAATGAGCAGTTCTTC.

The J gene is TRBJ1-3, the V gene TRBV5-1; 8 nucleotides match TRBD1. CDR1 is SGHRS, CDR2 YFSETQ, per germline. With V trimmed by 5 bases and J by 0 bases, 10 bases remained unmatched. The CDR3 sequence is 17 residues long. In nucleotides, the CDR3 is TGCGCCAGCAGGCCCGGGACAGGTGGTTCCTCTGGAAACACCATATATTTT. It translates to CASRPGTGGSSGNTIYF.

The CDR3 bases are TGTGCCAGCAGCGAGGACATAAAAACCTACGAGCAGTACTTC. This translates into CASSEDIKTYEQYF. The chain joins TRBV11-2 to TRBJ2-7, with TRBD1 as a possible D gene (5 bases). Germline assignment: CDR1 SGHAT and CDR2 FQNNGV. CDR3 size: 14 residues. V was shortened by 5 bases and J by 2 bases, with 13 bases between the two germline ends.

V is TRBV6-2 or TRBV6-3 and J is TRBJ2-2; 7 nucleotides line up with TRBD1. V shed 2 bases and J 1 base; nucleotides not matched to a gene: 13. Germline loops: CDR1 MNHEY, CDR2 SVGEGT. This CDR3 is built from 19 residues. The CDR3 reads CASSYIRGHGGWNTGELFF. CDR3 bases: TGTGCCAGCAGTTACATAAGGGGGCATGGCGGTTGGAACACCGGGGAGCTGTTTTTT.

This chain connects TRBV19 to TRBJ1-1, with TRBD1 identical over 8 bases. Germline V gives CDR1 LNHDA, CDR2 SQIVND (reference sequence). The CDR3 contains 14 residues. J lost 0 bases, V lost 4 bases, and 1 base had no gene match. CDR3 DNA: TGTGCCAGTAGTAGACAGGGGATGAACACTGAAGCTTTCTTT. Translated, it gives CASSRQGMNTEAFF.

The V call is TRBV11-2, the J call TRBJ2-1, with D unresolved. The germline V gene encodes CDR1 SGHAT and CDR2 FQNNGV. The V end was cut by 5 bases, the J end by 3 bases, with 5 bases between. This CDR3 has 12 residues. Written as DNA, the CDR3 is TGTGCCAGCAGCCCCAGCTACAATGAGCAGTTCTTC. Its translation is CASSPSYNEQFF.